The clone carrying this TCR beta chain was counted only a few times. Deletions cut 4 bases from V and 6 bases from J, with 12 bases between. This CDR3 is built from 13 residues. From germline, CDR1 is MNHEY and CDR2 SVGEGT. PCR was performed a second time for roughly 6 to 12 cycles using a sample-barcoded 5' primer and a J-beta primer mix. One entry per CDR3 protein results from TCRdb running MiXCR on the 5' RACE reads. The data contain 2 million or so distinct CDR3 sequences, 40% to 55% of them seen just once; the ten biggest clones take up over 2%. This specimen belongs to a study of blood T cells in healthy people across ages.

The receptor was isolated from a woman between 40 and 55 years old in good health. The chain carries TRBV6-2 or TRBV6-3 and TRBJ1-2, with D possibly being TRBD1 (5 bases). Sequenced: blood. The DNA for the CDR3 is TGTGCCAGCAGTTCCCCAGGGCTGAATGGCTACACCTTC. It encodes CASSSPGLNGYTF.